The 16 T cell receptor beta chains below were found in one sample sequenced in a study of human T cells and chemical hapten exposure (dated by TCRdb to 2020 to 2023). The library came from RACE. This sample was sequenced with a NextSeq 500. Starting from the raw public reads, TCRdb applied fastp trimming at Q25, assembled clones with MiXCR and retained in-frame beta chains. For every CDR3 protein sequence, its rows merge into one entry that carries the most common genes and DNA. The sample records 99,000 or so distinct CDR3 sequences, 34% of which are singletons. Less than 3% of the sample is held by the ten biggest clonotypes. The time point label on this specimen signifies: patch test 3, about 24 weeks after DPC sensitization. Per the publication, the treatment or condition label means: therapeutic diphenylcyclopropenone sensitization with weekly scalp DPC. The sample here was whole blood, taken in connection with sensitization to the hapten diphenylcyclopropenone (DPC). The receptor source for this set is a man between 40 and 49 years old with alopecia areata. Some clones in this sample may be carry-over from other donors' samples.

The CDR3 DNA is TGCGCCAGCAGCCAAGATGTAACTAGCGGAGAAGATACGCAGTATTTT. Translated: CASSQDVTSGEDTQYF. V is TRBV4-3 and J is TRBJ2-3; 8 nucleotides align to TRBD2. CDR3 size: 16 residues. The germline gives CDR1 LGHNA, CDR2 YSLEER. The ends lost 0 bases at V and 5 bases at J; junction bases unmatched: 7.

V and J are TRBV10-3 and TRBJ2-3; 11 nucleotides line up with TRBD2. The CDR3 spans 15 residues. V shed 10 bases, J shed 3 bases, and the junction held 9 bases outside the gene matches. Germline V CDR1 and CDR2: ENHRY, SYGVKD. CDR3 sequence reads: CATKGTSGNTDTQYF. CDR3 DNA: TGTGCCACCAAGGGGACTAGCGGCAATACAGATACGCAGTATTTT.

The chain carries TRBV29-1 and TRBJ2-3; D may be TRBD1 (6 bases). CDR1 SQVTM and CDR2 ANQGSEA come from the germline V gene. The germline V and J ends were trimmed by 3 bases and 0 bases, with 10 bases remaining between them. The CDR3 totals 14 residues. The chain's CDR3 is CSVDPTGSTDTQYF. The CDR3 nucleotides are TGCAGCGTTGACCCGACAGGTAGCACAGATACGCAGTATTTT.

V gene TRBV27 combines with J gene TRBJ2-3; D might be TRBD1 or TRBD2, each matching 5 bases. V was clipped by 5 bases and J by 11 bases, with 26 bases between them. Germline V gene sequence: CDR1 MNHEY, CDR2 SMNVEV (reference sequence). CDR3 length: 16 amino acids. CDR3: CASSPSGPGFGAGQYF. CDR3 DNA sequence: TGTGCCAGCAGTCCCTCGGGGCCCGGTTTTGGGGCGGGGCAGTATTTT.

The rearrangement uses TRBV7-3 and TRBJ2-1; D may be TRBD1 or TRBD2 (5 bases each). V was clipped by 2 bases and J by 7 bases, with 15 bases between them. This CDR3 is 15 amino acids long. Germline V gene sequence: CDR1 SGHTA, CDR2 FQGTGA. The CDR3 region is CASSLGGPGMNEQFF. In nucleotides, the CDR3 is TGTGCCAGCAGCTTAGGGGGACCGGGGATGAATGAGCAGTTCTTC.

V and J are TRBV29-1 and TRBJ2-3, with D possibly being TRBD2 (6 bases). The CDR3 loop spans 14 amino acids. The V end was cut by 6 bases, the J end by 1 base, with 14 bases between. In germline, CDR1 is SQVTM, CDR2 ANQGSEA. The DNA of the CDR3 is TGCAGCGTCGAGGCGGGATGGGGCACAGATACGCAGTATTTT. This sequence encodes CSVEAGWGTDTQYF.

This clonotype was observed a handful of times. V usage is TRBV7-9 and J usage is TRBJ2-1; 9 bases are a match to TRBD2. The CDR3 totals 15 residues. J was trimmed by 9 bases and V by 5 bases; bases with no gene match: 11. CDR1 SEHNR and CDR2 FQNEAQ come from the germline V gene (reference sequence). The DNA for the CDR3 is TGTGCCAGCAGCCTCCGCGGACTAGCGATTGCTGAGCAGTTCTTC. Its translation: CASSLRGLAIAEQFF.

This clonotype turned up a few times. J is TRBJ2-1 and V is TRBV30, with 12 nucleotides matching TRBD2. V lost 3 bases and J lost 6; bases outside the gene matches: 3. The CDR3 covers 14 residues. From germline, CDR1 is GTSNPN and CDR2 SVGIG (reference sequence). The CDR3 DNA reads TGTGCCTGGAGACTAGCGGGAGGACGCAATGAGCAGTTCTTC. It yields the protein CAWRLAGGRNEQFF.

The gene calls are TRBV20-1 and TRBJ1-3; 7 nucleotides align to TRBD1. J lost 4 bases, V lost 5 bases, and 5 bases had no gene match. Per germline, CDR1 DFQATT and CDR2 SNEGSKA (reference sequence). This CDR3 contains 13 residues. The CDR3, as DNA: TGCAGTGCTTTCGACAGGGCCGGAAACACCATATATTTT. It is translated as CSAFDRAGNTIYF.

This clonotype occurred a few times. This rearrangement joins TRBV29-1 to TRBJ2-1; 11 bases match TRBD2. The junction had 18 bases not matched to a gene; V was cut back by 2 bases and J by 6 bases. Germline V gives CDR1 SQVTM, CDR2 ANQGSEA. This CDR3 is built from 19 residues. The CDR3 sequence is CSVEIPLAGGPSSLNEQFF. CDR3 in DNA: TGCAGCGTTGAAATACCGCTAGCGGGAGGCCCAAGTAGCCTCAATGAGCAGTTCTTC.

This clonotype was detected a few times. The V and J genes are TRBV7-2 and TRBJ2-1; D assignment may be TRBD1 or TRBD2 (6 bases each). V dropped 1 base and J dropped 0 bases, with 13 bases sitting between them. The germline V gene encodes CDR1 SGHTA and CDR2 FQGNSA. The CDR3 covers 17 residues. The CDR3 DNA sequence: TGTGCCAGCAGCTTAGGCCCCGGAGGGGGCTCCTACAATGAGCAGTTCTTC. It encodes CASSLGPGGGSYNEQFF.

There are a few counts of this clonotype. This chain connects TRBV11-2 to TRBJ1-1; no clear D. CDR1 is SGHAT and CDR2 is FQNNGV in the germline V gene. This CDR3 is built from 13 residues. Trimming left V 5 bases short and J 2 bases short, with 9 bases between. The CDR3 sequence is CASSPQHNTEAFF. The DNA of the CDR3 is TGTGCCAGCAGCCCGCAACACAACACTGAAGCTTTCTTT.

This clonotype was counted only a few times. The CDR3 sequence is CASKSGATNEKLFF. CDR3 coding DNA: TGTGCCAGCAAGTCCGGGGCAACTAATGAAAAACTGTTTTTT. This chain uses TRBV7-9 with TRBJ1-4, with D uncertain. This CDR3 region has 14 residues. Germline CDR1 reads SEHNR; CDR2 reads FQNEAQ (reference sequence). Between the trimmed V and J ends, which lost 7 bases and 0 bases, there was a span of 9 bases.

The chain employs TRBV7-2 and TRBJ2-2; 8 bases match TRBD2. The CDR3 runs to 14 residues. V was pared by 2 bases and J by 7 bases, with 3 bases of the junction left unmatched. Per germline, CDR1 SGHTA and CDR2 FQGNSA. This CDR3 reads CASSLSRGGGELFF. The CDR3 DNA follows: TGTGCCAGCAGCTTAAGTCGGGGGGGCGGGGAGCTGTTTTTT.

The rearrangement uses TRBV7-2 and TRBJ2-5, with 8 bases matching TRBD1. Germline CDR1 is SGHTA and CDR2 is FQGNSA. Trimming at V came to 3 bases and at J to 4 bases, leaving 1 base not matched to a gene. The length of the CDR3 is 13 residues. For the CDR3, the DNA is TGTGCCAGCAGCTTGACAGGGGCAGAGACCCAGTACTTC. Its protein product is CASSLTGAETQYF.

This clonotype has only a few counts. This chain joins TRBV15 and TRBJ2-6; TRBD2 matches 8 bases. From germline, CDR1 is LNHNV and CDR2 YYDKDF (reference sequence). V lost 2 bases to trimming and J lost 2 bases; unmatched junction nucleotides: 8. CDR3 length equals 18 residues. The CDR3 bases are TGTGCCACCAGCAGAATGGGACTAGGGGGGCCTGGGGCCAACGTCCTGACTTTC. Its protein is CATSRMGLGGPGANVLTF.